These 26 T cell receptor beta chains share one sample of origin, sequenced in a study of T-cell memory formation after mild COVID-19 (dated by TCRdb to 2020 to 2022). To prepare the library, 5' RACE was applied. The instrument given in TCRdb is Illumina NovaSeq 6000. TCRdb reanalyzed the raw reads on its own, using fastp at Q25 for trimming and MiXCR for clone calling, and kept in-frame beta chains. Records with the same CDR3 protein are collapsed into one entry carrying the most frequent genes and DNA. This sample is represented by roughly 350,000 distinct CDR3 sequences; roughly 21% of them were singletons. About an eighth of the sample lies in the top ten. Sequencing was performed on PBMCs or a T cell subset sorted from them (not recorded which). These TCRs come from an adult woman who had mild COVID-19 (a few samples of this study predate the infection). The sample titles of this study are shuffled in the database, so cell type and time point are left out; the donor was told from shared clones.

The table lists this clonotype with a few counts. The rearrangement uses TRBV19 and TRBJ1-6; D gene unclear. Germline V lookup: CDR1 LNHDA, CDR2 SQIVND (reference sequence). V was trimmed by 2 bases and J by 0 bases, leaving 17 bases between them. The CDR3 extends over 19 amino acids. The CDR3 nucleotides are TGTGCCAGTAGTATACCCCGAGCACCGAAAAGCTCCTATAATTCACCCCTCCACTTT. Its translation: CASSIPRAPKSSYNSPLHF.

A few counts support this clonotype. The J gene is TRBJ2-7, the V gene TRBV12-3 or TRBV12-4; D ambiguous. This CDR3 is built from 13 residues. Trimming removed 3 bases from V and 3 bases from J, with 9 bases in between. The CDR3 DNA reads as TGTGCCAGCAGTTTCAATGGAGACTACGAGCAGTACTTC. Amino acid sequence: CASSFNGDYEQYF.

The chain links TRBV24-1 to TRBJ1-1; D call uncertain. This CDR3 comprises 13 residues. Trimming pared 1 base from V and 9 bases from J, leaving 11 bases between. CDR1 is KGHDR and CDR2 is SFDVKD in the germline V gene. The CDR3: CATSDFKGSQAFF. The CDR3 coding sequence is TGTGCCACCAGTGATTTTAAGGGTTCGCAAGCTTTCTTT.

This rearrangement joins TRBV18 to TRBJ2-7, with D uncertain. This CDR3 has 15 amino acids. V was clipped by 3 bases and J by 2 bases, with 14 bases between them. Germline CDR1 reads KGHSH; CDR2 reads LQKENI. The CDR3, as DNA: TGTGCCAGCTCACCCTATGGGGATCTCACCTACGAGCAGTACTTC. Translating it yields CASSPYGDLTYEQYF. Full variable domain (outside the CDR3, taken from reference TRBV18 and TRBJ2-7): NAGVMQNPRHLVRRRGQEARLRCSPMKGHSHVYWYRQLPEEGLKFMVYLQKENIIDESGMPKERFSAEFPKEGPSILRIQQVVRGDSAAYFCASSPYGDLTYEQYFGPGTRLTVT.

This clonotype was seen at least ten times. The chain joins TRBV6-5 to TRBJ1-3; no clear D. V was cut by 5 bases and J by 2 bases, with 7 bases left in between. The CDR3 is 13 amino acids. From germline, CDR1 is MNHEY and CDR2 SVGAGI. This CDR3 is CASSPGTGNTIYF. As DNA, the CDR3 is TGTGCCAGCAGTCCGGGAACTGGAAACACCATATATTTT.

The chain combines TRBV14 with TRBJ2-7; D is uncertain. Trimming left V 0 bases short and J 6 bases short, with 15 bases between. This CDR3 has 15 amino acids. CDR1 is SGHDN, CDR2 FVKESK, per germline. Here the CDR3 reads CASSQDSQRYGEQYF. The CDR3 DNA sequence: TGTGCCAGCAGCCAAGATAGCCAGAGGTATGGCGAGCAGTACTTC.

This clonotype was seen ten or more times. The rearrangement uses TRBV28 and TRBJ1-2, with unresolved D. Germline CDR1 MDHEN, CDR2 SYDVKM. V lost 6 bases and J 2 bases, leaving 13 bases between the germline ends. This CDR3 is built from 14 residues. The CDR3 nucleotides are TGTGCCAGCAGGTCCTACTCAACCAACTATGGCTACACCTTC. The encoded protein is CASRSYSTNYGYTF.

V is TRBV7-9 and J is TRBJ2-7, with D possibly TRBD2 on 6 matching bases. Trimming took 0 bases from V and 3 from J, leaving 9 bases between them. Germline CDR1 is SEHNR and CDR2 is FQNEAQ (reference sequence). This CDR3 comprises 14 residues. CDR3 sequence: CASSLASRGYEQYF. CDR3 DNA sequence: TGTGCCAGCAGCTTAGCCTCGCGGGGCTACGAGCAGTACTTC.

V is TRBV20-1 and J is TRBJ1-1, with 11 bases lining up with TRBD1. Per the germline V gene, CDR1 is DFQATT and CDR2 is SNEGSKA (reference sequence). Unmatched junction bases numbered 12, after V lost 4 bases and J lost 5 bases. The CDR3 consists of 16 residues. The CDR3 spells CSATPGQGAGRTEAFF. The CDR3 nucleotides are TGCAGTGCTACCCCAGGACAGGGGGCAGGAAGGACTGAAGCTTTCTTT.

The chain joins TRBV12-3 or TRBV12-4 to TRBJ1-1; the D is unclear. Trimming took 3 bases from V and 10 from J, leaving 12 bases between them. This CDR3 contains 12 residues. CDR3 nucleotide sequence: TGTGCCAGCAGTTTGGGTTCATCCGGAGCTTTCTTT. Translating it yields CASSLGSSGAFF.

A single count supports this clonotype. The chain uses TRBV12-3 or TRBV12-4 and TRBJ1-1; tentatively, D is TRBD1 (5 bases). V lost 10 bases, J lost 0 bases, and 12 bases lay in between. There are 13 residues in the CDR3. The CDR3 reads CANRQSMNTEAFF. Here the CDR3 DNA reads TGTGCCAACCGACAGAGCATGAACACTGAAGCTTTCTTT.

This clonotype was picked up a small number of times. CDR3 coding DNA: TGTGCCAGCAGCGGGACTAGCGGGGCAGAAGAGACCCAGTACTTC. Protein: CASSGTSGAEETQYF. The rearrangement uses TRBV2 and TRBJ2-5, with 13 positions matching TRBD2. This CDR3 spans 15 amino acids. Looked up from germline, CDR1 is SNHLY and CDR2 is FYNNEI. V shed 6 bases and J 3 bases; nucleotides not matched to a gene: 4.

The chain joins TRBV7-9 to TRBJ2-5; the match to TRBD2 covers 8 bases. CDR1 is SEHNR and CDR2 is FQNEAQ in the germline V gene (reference sequence). The V gene end was trimmed by 6 bases and the J gene end by 1 base; junction bases not matched to a gene: 10. This CDR3 is 16 amino acids long. CDR3 amino acids: CASSLILAAFQETQYF. The DNA for the CDR3 is TGTGCCAGCAGTCTTATACTAGCGGCGTTCCAAGAGACCCAGTACTTC.

Here the CDR3 reads CASSDRTSGIRNEQFF. DNA for the CDR3: TGTGCCAGCAGCGACCGGACTAGCGGAATACGGAATGAGCAGTTCTTC. The V and J genes are TRBV9 and TRBJ2-1; TRBD2 aligns across 10 bases. Unmatched junction bases numbered 10, after V lost 3 bases and J lost 7 bases. Germline assignment: CDR1 SGDLS and CDR2 YYNGEE. The CDR3 length is 16 residues.

The CDR3 spells CASRPNGVDYGYTF. The CDR3 DNA follows: TGTGCCAGCAGACCTAATGGAGTTGACTATGGCTACACCTTC. V and J are TRBV7-9 and TRBJ1-2; D unresolved. V was clipped by 6 bases and J by 3 bases, with 14 bases between them. The germline V gene encodes CDR1 SEHNR and CDR2 FQNEAQ (reference sequence). There are 14 residues in the CDR3.

This clonotype was observed a handful of times. V is TRBV27 and J is TRBJ2-7; a weak D match, TRBD2 (5 bases). V was trimmed by 6 bases and J by 5 bases, leaving 17 bases between them. Germline V gene lookup returns CDR1 MNHEY and CDR2 SMNVEV (reference sequence). The CDR3 contains 14 residues. The CDR3 loop is CASRGLGGSHEQYF. CDR3 DNA: TGTGCCAGCAGGGGGTTGGGCGGGTCCCACGAGCAGTACTTC.

This clonotype showed up just a few times. The chain is built from TRBV12-3 or TRBV12-4 and TRBJ2-3; 12 bases agree with TRBD2. The CDR3 is 14 residues long. V was pared by 5 bases and J by 7 bases, with 4 bases of the junction left unmatched. Here the CDR3 DNA reads TGTGCCAGCAGTCCGACTAGCGGGAGTTATACGCAGTATTTT. Encoded protein: CASSPTSGSYTQYF.

This clonotype has only a few counts. The rearrangement links TRBV25-1 to TRBJ2-7; D might be TRBD1 (6 bases). V lost 2 bases to trimming and J lost 5 bases, with 13 bases between them. The CDR3 length is 14 residues. The germline CDR1 and CDR2 sequences are MGHDK and SYGVNS. CDR3 amino acids: CASSEESGDDEQYF. In nucleotides, the CDR3 is TGTGCCAGCAGTGAAGAATCAGGGGATGACGAGCAGTACTTC.

This clonotype has just a few counts. The genes are TRBV7-9 and TRBJ1-3; D is perhaps TRBD1 (5 bases). There are 13 residues in the CDR3. The germline gives CDR1 SEHNR, CDR2 FQNEAQ (reference sequence). V gave up 5 bases and J gave up 3 bases, with 8 bases separating them. The CDR3 DNA is TGTGCCAGCAGCATCAGGGATGGAAACACCATATATTTT. It specifies CASSIRDGNTIYF.

This clonotype was seen only a few times. The CDR3 spells CASSLDGGGAGETQYF. The CDR3 DNA sequence: TGTGCCAGCAGCTTAGACGGCGGGGGGGCCGGAGAGACCCAGTACTTC. The gene calls are TRBV7-9 and TRBJ2-5, with 9 bases identical to TRBD2. J lost 4 bases, V lost 1 base, and 7 bases had no gene match. The V gene's germline CDR1 is SEHNR and CDR2 FQNEAQ (reference sequence). This CDR3 comprises 16 residues.

This clonotype was seen a handful of times. The V and J genes are TRBV7-9 and TRBJ2-3, with D unresolved. The V gene's germline CDR1 is SEHNR and CDR2 FQNEAQ (reference sequence). The CDR3 runs 13 residues. Trimming cost V 4 bases and J 2 bases, with 7 bases left between them. The CDR3, as DNA: TGTGCCAGCAGCTCGAGCCACACAGATACGCAGTATTTT. This sequence encodes CASSSSHTDTQYF.

This chain uses TRBV20-1 with TRBJ2-5; TRBD1 matches 9 bases. V gave up 1 base and J gave up 9 bases; unmatched junction bases: 9. Germline V gene lookup returns CDR1 DFQATT and CDR2 SNEGSKA (reference sequence). The CDR3 consists of 14 residues. The chain's CDR3 is CSARGQGGHAAQYF. CDR3 coding DNA: TGCAGTGCTAGAGGACAGGGGGGGCACGCGGCCCAGTACTTC.

This clonotype has at least ten counts. V gene TRBV12-3 or TRBV12-4 combines with J gene TRBJ1-5; D is unresolved. The CDR3 runs to 11 residues. V dropped 3 bases and J dropped 6 bases, with 3 bases sitting between them. CDR3 amino acids: CASSFGQPQHF. CDR3 nucleotides: TGTGCCAGCAGTTTTGGTCAGCCCCAGCATTTT.

This clonotype was seen a handful of times. This sequence joins TRBV24-1 and TRBJ2-3, with 13 bases fitting TRBD2. CDR3 length equals 15 residues. V gave up 7 bases and J gave up 4 bases; unmatched junction bases: 4. CDR1 is KGHDR and CDR2 is SFDVKD in the germline V gene. Here the CDR3 reads CATRSGLAGADTQYF. DNA for the CDR3: TGTGCCACCAGATCAGGACTAGCGGGAGCAGATACGCAGTATTTT.

This clonotype was recorded only once. The rearrangement joins TRBV27 to TRBJ2-5; possibly TRBD2 for D (7 bases). This CDR3 has 15 amino acids. The germline gives CDR1 MNHEY, CDR2 SMNVEV (reference sequence). The V gene lost 3 bases and the J gene lost 5 bases, with 16 bases spanning the gap. This chain's CDR3 is CASSLLRGGRETQYF. The DNA for the CDR3 is TGTGCCAGCAGTTTGCTGAGGGGGGGGCGGGAGACCCAGTACTTC.

The rearrangement links TRBV20-1 to TRBJ2-1, with D perhaps matching TRBD2 (5 bases). The CDR3 is made up of 14 amino acids. Germline assignment: CDR1 DFQATT and CDR2 SNEGSKA (reference sequence). Deletions cut 5 bases from V and 8 bases from J, with 19 bases between. CDR3: CSADGREGLHEQFF. DNA of the CDR3: TGCAGTGCTGATGGGCGCGAGGGCCTCCATGAGCAGTTCTTC.